What follows are 14 T cell receptor beta chains derived from one specimen sequenced in a study of cytomegalovirus exposure and HLA in healthy donors. This PCR relied on a set of 60 Vbeta primers and 13 Jbeta primers. Using immunoSEQ multiplex PCR, the repertoire was profiled, and TCRdb retains in-frame clones only, with some absent. The table records approximately 200,000 clones, 75% to 85% of them present only once. Sequenced sample: PBMCs. The source is a woman between 45 and 65 years old in good health and CMV-seronegative.

The V gene is TRBV7-3, the J gene TRBJ1-2, with TRBD1 matching 8 bases. This CDR3 contains 15 residues. The V gene end was trimmed by 5 bases and the J gene end by 4 bases; junction bases not matched to a gene: 9. Germline loops: CDR1 SGHTA, CDR2 FQGTGA. The CDR3 spells CASSPGQVGGYGYTF. The CDR3 coding sequence is TGTGCCAGCAGCCCGGGACAGGTCGGCGGCTATGGCTACACCTTC.

The CDR3 region is CASSVAPLGGKLNEQFF. Written as DNA, the CDR3 is TGTGCCAGCAGCGTAGCCCCCCTGGGCGGGAAGTTGAATGAGCAGTTCTTC. The rearrangement uses TRBV9 and TRBJ2-1, with D possibly TRBD2 on 6 matching bases. The CDR3 sequence is 17 residues long. The V and J ends lost 0 bases and 7 bases respectively, with 20 bases between them. Germline CDR1 SGDLS, CDR2 YYNGEE.

The chain carries TRBV19 and TRBJ2-3; 7 nucleotides line up with TRBD2. Trimming cost V 5 bases and J 0 bases; bases outside gene matches: 8. Looked up from germline, CDR1 is LNHDA and CDR2 is SQIVND (reference sequence). This CDR3 spans 16 amino acids. The CDR3 coding sequence is TGTGCCAGTAGTCTGCGCGGGGGAGGTAGCACAGATACGCAGTATTTT. This codes for CASSLRGGGSTDTQYF.

The rearrangement links TRBV19 to TRBJ2-7, with 10 bases fitting TRBD2. V was clipped by 5 bases and J by 4 bases; unmatched bases: 8. CDR1 is LNHDA, CDR2 SQIVND, per germline (reference sequence). The CDR3 consists of 15 residues. CDR3 sequence reads: CASSSGLAAWYEQYF. The CDR3, as DNA: TGTGCCAGTAGTTCTGGACTAGCGGCTTGGTACGAGCAGTACTTC.

The chain is built from TRBV7-2 and TRBJ2-7; 12 bases match TRBD2. This CDR3 is built from 15 residues. V gave up 5 bases and J gave up 3 bases; unmatched junction bases: 5. Germline V CDR1 and CDR2: SGHTA, FQGNSA. CDR3 loop: CASSPPGLAGYEQYF. The DNA of the CDR3 is TGTGCCAGCAGCCCGCCGGGACTAGCGGGCTACGAGCAGTACTTC.

This chain links TRBV29-1 with TRBJ2-1; 10 nucleotides agree with TRBD2. This CDR3 spans 13 amino acids. The V segment lost 7 bases and the J segment 8 bases; nucleotides outside the gene matches: 8. Per the germline V gene, CDR1 is SQVTM and CDR2 is ANQGSEA. The CDR3 DNA reads as TGCAGCGCCCGGACTAGCGGTTTGGATGAGCAGTTCTTC. This codes for CSARTSGLDEQFF.

The genes are TRBV11-2 and TRBJ1-1, with 7 positions matching TRBD1. Germline CDR1 SGHAT, CDR2 FQNNGV. Trimming cost V 0 bases and J 5 bases; bases outside gene matches: 9. The CDR3 consists of 16 residues. The CDR3, as DNA: TGTGCCAGCAGCTTAGATGGAGGGGGCGCATGTACTGAAGCTTTCTTT. It translates to CASSLDGGGACTEAFF.

V gene TRBV2 combines with J gene TRBJ2-2, with 11 bases that match TRBD2. Germline values: CDR1 SNHLY, CDR2 FYNNEI. J lost 5 bases, V lost 4 bases, and 3 bases had no gene match. The CDR3 contains 15 residues. The CDR3 DNA follows: TGTGCCAGCAGTGCCACTAGCGGGAGAACCGGGGAGCTGTTTTTT. Protein sequence: CASSATSGRTGELFF.

The chain uses TRBV7-6 and TRBJ1-4; 9 bases are shared with TRBD1. Germline assignment: CDR1 SGHVS and CDR2 FNYEAQ. CDR3 length: 16 amino acids. V was clipped by 5 bases and J by 8 bases; unmatched bases: 12. The CDR3 here is CASSPFKDRGGEKLFF. As DNA, the CDR3 is TGTGCCAGCAGCCCATTCAAGGACAGGGGAGGGGAAAAACTGTTTTTT.

A single count supports this clone. J is TRBJ1-3 and V is TRBV6-6; D is uncertain. V lost 8 bases and J 1 base, leaving 12 bases between the germline ends. CDR1 MNHNY and CDR2 SVGAGI come from the germline V gene (reference sequence). The CDR3 runs to 14 residues. CDR3 residues: CASSEGGSGNTIYF. CDR3 nucleotide sequence: TGTGCCAGCTCCGAGGGCGGTTCTGGAAACACCATATATTTT.

The V and J genes are TRBV4-3 and TRBJ2-1; 11 nucleotides match TRBD2. The length of the CDR3 is 17 residues. The V segment lost 0 bases and the J segment 2 bases; nucleotides outside the gene matches: 3. Germline CDR1 reads LGHNA; CDR2 reads YSLEER. The CDR3 is CASSQEPGLAAYNEQFF. CDR3 DNA: TGCGCCAGCAGCCAAGAGCCGGGACTAGCGGCCTACAATGAGCAGTTCTTC.

The chain carries TRBV5-1 and TRBJ2-7; maybe TRBD1 (5 bases). The CDR3 spans 15 residues. V was pared by 4 bases and J by 0 bases, with 14 bases between. CDR1 and CDR2 from the germline V gene are SGHRS and YFSETQ. This chain's CDR3 is CASSPYQGASYEQYF. In DNA, the CDR3 is TGCGCCAGCAGCCCATACCAGGGCGCCTCCTACGAGCAGTACTTC.

This chain joins TRBV7-9 and TRBJ2-7; 9 positions agree with TRBD2. Germline V gene data show CDR1 as SEHNR and CDR2 as FQNEAQ (reference sequence). J gave up 1 base and V 1 base, and 5 bases lay outside the gene matches. The length of the CDR3 is 16 residues. CDR3: CASSLETSGPSYEQYF. CDR3 DNA sequence: TGTGCCAGCAGCTTAGAAACTAGCGGGCCGTCCTACGAGCAGTACTTC.

V and J are TRBV5-1 and TRBJ2-7; possible D gene TRBD2, 5 bases. Trimming removed 5 bases at V and 3 bases at J, with 18 bases between. Per germline, CDR1 SGHRS and CDR2 YFSETQ. The CDR3 spans 15 residues. CDR3 protein: CASSRGGTLSYEQYF. CDR3 DNA sequence: TGCGCCAGCAGTAGAGGAGGTACCCTTAGCTACGAGCAGTACTTC.